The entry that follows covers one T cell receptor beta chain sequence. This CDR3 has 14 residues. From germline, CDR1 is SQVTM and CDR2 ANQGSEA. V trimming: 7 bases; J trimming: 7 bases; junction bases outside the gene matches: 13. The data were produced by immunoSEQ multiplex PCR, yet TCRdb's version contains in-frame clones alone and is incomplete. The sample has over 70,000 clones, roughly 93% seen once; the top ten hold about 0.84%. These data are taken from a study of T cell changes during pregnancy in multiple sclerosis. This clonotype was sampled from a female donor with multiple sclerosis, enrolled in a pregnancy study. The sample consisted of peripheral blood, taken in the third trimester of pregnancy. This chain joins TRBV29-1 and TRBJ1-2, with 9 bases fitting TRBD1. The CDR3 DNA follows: TGCAGCGCTACCGCCGGACAGGGGTTCGGTGGCTACACCTTC. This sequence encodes CSATAGQGFGGYTF.